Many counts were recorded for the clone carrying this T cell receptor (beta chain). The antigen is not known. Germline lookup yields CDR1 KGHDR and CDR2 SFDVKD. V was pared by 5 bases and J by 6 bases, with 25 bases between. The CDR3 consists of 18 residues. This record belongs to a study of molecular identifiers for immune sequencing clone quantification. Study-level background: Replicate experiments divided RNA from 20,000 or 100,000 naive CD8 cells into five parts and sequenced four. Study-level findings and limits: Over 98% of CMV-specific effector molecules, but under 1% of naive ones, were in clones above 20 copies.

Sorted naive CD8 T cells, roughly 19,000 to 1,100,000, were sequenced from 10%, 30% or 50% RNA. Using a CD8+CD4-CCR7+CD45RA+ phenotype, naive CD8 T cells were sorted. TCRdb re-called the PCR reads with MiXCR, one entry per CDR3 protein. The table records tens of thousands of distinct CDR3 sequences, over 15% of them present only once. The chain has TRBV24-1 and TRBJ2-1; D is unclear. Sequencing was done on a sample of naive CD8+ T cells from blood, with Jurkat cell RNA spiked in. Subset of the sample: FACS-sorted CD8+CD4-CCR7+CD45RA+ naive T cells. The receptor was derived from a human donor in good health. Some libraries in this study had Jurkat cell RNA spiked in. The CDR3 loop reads CATSVPHVDLMNVNEQFF. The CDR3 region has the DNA TGTGCCACCAGTGTCCCCCACGTGGACCTTATGAACGTCAATGAGCAGTTCTTC.